Following are 22 T cell receptor beta chains from one sample sequenced in a study of identical twins. Using its own MiXCR run on the 5' RACE reads, TCRdb lists one record per CDR3 protein. The sample records 1.5 million to 2 million distinct CDR3 sequences, 32% being singletons. Sequencing input: cord blood. The receptors shown here come from a newborn girl in good health.

This clonotype was detected a few times. V is TRBV6-5 and J is TRBJ2-4; D tentatively fits TRBD1 or TRBD2 (5 bases each). With the DNA end fitting TRBJ2-7 better, the J assignment may be wrong. This CDR3 contains 14 residues. Germline V lookup: CDR1 MNHEY, CDR2 SVGAGI. CDR3 nucleotides: TGTGCCAGCAGTTACGTCGGGGCCACCTACGAGCAGTACTTC. Amino acids: CASSYVGATYEQYF.

Only a few counts were recorded for this clonotype. This chain joins TRBV5-1 and TRBJ2-5; the D gene could be TRBD1 or TRBD2 (5 bases each). This CDR3 has 15 residues. Per the germline V gene, CDR1 is SGHRS and CDR2 is YFSETQ. V was clipped by 1 base and J by 5 bases, with 15 bases between them. The CDR3 DNA reads TGCGCCAGCAGCTTGATGAGGGGATGGGTTGAGACCCAGTACTTC. This codes for CASSLMRGWVETQYF.

The chain links TRBV7-2 to TRBJ2-1; 7 bases align to TRBD2. This CDR3 comprises 16 residues. The germline V gene encodes CDR1 SGHTA and CDR2 FQGNSA. The V segment lost 5 bases and the J segment 3 bases; nucleotides outside the gene matches: 10. CDR3 loop: CASSPWTSRVYNEQFF. The CDR3 coding sequence is TGTGCCAGCAGCCCTTGGACTAGTCGGGTCTACAATGAGCAGTTCTTC.

This clonotype was recorded a few times. The gene calls are TRBV12-3 or TRBV12-4 and TRBJ1-5; D not certain. Trimming pared 3 bases from V and 9 bases from J, leaving 12 bases between. The CDR3 length is 13 residues. DNA of the CDR3: TGTGCCAGCAGTTTGGCTGGGTTCTTGCCCCAGCATTTT. Translating gives CASSLAGFLPQHF.

This clonotype came up a few times. The rearrangement uses TRBV20-1 and TRBJ2-4, with D perhaps TRBD1 or TRBD2 (5 bases each). The CDR3 has 16 residues. CDR1 is DFQATT, CDR2 SNEGSKA, per germline (reference sequence). V was shortened by 6 bases and J by 0 bases, with 18 bases between the two germline ends. The CDR3 region is CSARPGQGLAKNIQYF. Here the CDR3 DNA reads TGCAGTGCCCGACCGGGGCAAGGGCTAGCCAAAAACATTCAGTACTTC.

The CDR3: CASSTGTPEAFF. The CDR3 nucleotides read TGTGCCAGTAGTACCGGGACACCTGAAGCTTTCTTT. The chain combines TRBV19 with TRBJ1-1; D perhaps matches TRBD1 (6 bases). Germline V CDR1 and CDR2: LNHDA, SQIVND (reference sequence). The length of the CDR3 is 12 residues. The V end was cut by 4 bases, the J end by 6 bases, with 9 bases between. The variable domain in full, completed from reference TRBV19 and TRBJ1-1, reads DGGITQSPKYLFRKEGQNVTLSCEQNLNHDAMYWYRQDPGQGLRLIYYSQIVNDFQKGDIAEGYSVSREKKESFPLTVTSAQKNPTAFYLCASSTGTPEAFFGQGTRLTVV.

This clonotype appeared a few times. This chain connects TRBV2 to TRBJ2-4; TRBD2 might be the D (5 bases). The V end was cut by 4 bases, the J end by 3 bases, with 10 bases between. The CDR3 spans 14 residues. In germline, CDR1 is SNHLY, CDR2 FYNNEI. CDR3 in amino acids: CASSALEGKNIQYF. Written as DNA, the CDR3 is TGTGCCAGCAGTGCACTAGAAGGCAAAAACATTCAGTACTTC. Looking up the rest from reference TRBV2 and TRBJ2-4 gives the full variable domain: EPEVTQTPSHQVTQMGQEVILRCVPISNHLYFYWYRQILGQKVEFLVSFYNNEISEKSEIFDDQFSVERPDGSNFTLKIRSTKLEDSAMYFCASSALEGKNIQYFGAGTRLSVL.

V is TRBV20-1 and J is TRBJ2-7, with D tentatively TRBD1 or TRBD2 (5 bases each). The CDR3 loop spans 13 amino acids. CDR1 is DFQATT and CDR2 is SNEGSKA in the germline V gene (reference sequence). Trimming took off 1 base at V and 4 bases at J, with 11 bases between the two ends. Here the CDR3 reads CSARVEGKYEQYF. The CDR3 DNA is TGCAGTGCTAGAGTAGAGGGGAAGTACGAGCAGTACTTC.

This clonotype was seen only a few times. The gene calls are TRBV27 and TRBJ2-1; 7 bases line up with TRBD1. With 9 bases clipped from V and 0 bases from J, the junction kept 5 bases outside the gene matches. CDR1 and CDR2 from the germline V gene are MNHEY and SMNVEV (reference sequence). The CDR3 extends over 14 amino acids. The CDR3 loop is CARDRDSSYNEQFF. The DNA for the CDR3 is TGTGCCAGAGACCGGGACAGCTCCTACAATGAGCAGTTCTTC.

The rearrangement uses TRBV29-1 and TRBJ2-5; TRBD2 agrees at 8 bases. The junction had 15 bases not matched to a gene; V was cut back by 7 bases and J by 5 bases. CDR1 is SQVTM and CDR2 is ANQGSEA in the germline V gene. This CDR3 region has 15 residues. In DNA form, the CDR3 reads TGCAGCGCCCGGAGAGCGGGGGTAACTTCGGAGACCCAGTACTTC. Its protein is CSARRAGVTSETQYF.

This sequence joins TRBV24-1 and TRBJ1-2; D is unclear. The CDR3 sequence is 13 residues long. Germline lookup yields CDR1 KGHDR and CDR2 SFDVKD. Trimming pared 5 bases from V and 2 bases from J, leaving 8 bases between. Here the CDR3 reads CATSGGRNYGYTF. DNA of the CDR3: TGTGCCACCAGTGGTGGACGGAACTATGGCTACACCTTC.

The rearrangement joins TRBV5-6 to TRBJ1-2; maybe TRBD1 (5 bases). Trimming took off 4 bases at V and 3 bases at J, with 13 bases between the two ends. The CDR3 is 14 amino acids. The germline V gene has CDR1 SGHDT and CDR2 YYEEEE. CDR3 bases: TGTGCCAGCAGCGCCTCCGGGACGGACTATGGCTACACCTTC. Translating gives CASSASGTDYGYTF.

The chain carries TRBV28 and TRBJ2-1; 7 positions match TRBD2. This CDR3 is built from 18 residues. The V gene's germline CDR1 is MDHEN and CDR2 SYDVKM. V was pared by 2 bases and J by 6 bases, with 16 bases of the junction left unmatched. The CDR3 DNA follows: TGTGCCAGCAGTTTACTAATATGGGCTAGCGGTCTCCCCAATGAGCAGTTCTTC. It encodes CASSLLIWASGLPNEQFF.

With respect to this clonotype: This may be a read error, as it is one base from a much larger clone. The V and J genes are TRBV4-1 and TRBJ2-5; TRBD1 matches 7 bases. The germline CDR1 and CDR2 sequences are MGHRA and YSYEKL. V shed 8 bases and J 11 bases; nucleotides not matched to a gene: 17. There are 14 residues in the CDR3. The CDR3 DNA reads TGCGCCAGCGGTTTGAGGGGGCAAAGCAATGAGCAGTACTTC. This gives the protein CASGLRGQSNEQYF.

In its sample, this clonotype was seen a few times. The genes are TRBV7-6 and TRBJ2-3; D perhaps matches TRBD2 (5 bases). CDR3 size: 18 residues. Germline CDR1 is SGHVS and CDR2 is FNYEAQ. V was trimmed by 5 bases and J by 0 bases, leaving 21 bases between them. CDR3: CASSQSPLAFPSTDTQYF. The CDR3 bases are TGTGCCAGCAGCCAATCCCCATTAGCGTTCCCTAGCACAGATACGCAGTATTTT.

This clonotype has a single count. CDR3 protein: CASSLSSGAEGYTF. The CDR3 DNA is TGTGCCAGCAGCTTAAGTTCGGGGGCCGAGGGCTACACCTTC. The V and J genes are TRBV7-9 and TRBJ1-2; TRBD1 might be the D (6 bases). Germline CDR1 reads SEHNR; CDR2 reads FQNEAQ (reference sequence). V dropped 2 bases and J dropped 8 bases, with 15 bases sitting between them. CDR3 size: 14 residues.

The chain joins TRBV21-1 to TRBJ2-7. TRBV21-1 is reported as a pseudogene. The CDR3 has 11 residues. The CDR3 bases are TGTGCCAGCAGCAAACCCTACGAGCAGTACTTC. This sequence encodes CASSKPYEQYF.

The sample holds a few counts of this clonotype. The V and J genes are TRBV5-4 and TRBJ1-1; D not resolved. Germline V gene lookup returns CDR1 SGHNT and CDR2 YYREEE (reference sequence). Trimming shortened V by 4 bases and J by 2 bases, and 12 bases separated the two germline ends. The CDR3 spans 14 residues. CDR3 residues: CASSLGWINTEAFF. In DNA form, the CDR3 reads TGTGCCAGCAGCCTCGGATGGATCAACACTGAAGCTTTCTTT.

This chain links TRBV20-1 with TRBJ2-7, with D possibly called TRBD1 or TRBD2 (6 bases each). Germline values: CDR1 DFQATT, CDR2 SNEGSKA (reference sequence). This CDR3 has 11 residues. V was pared by 8 bases and J by 5 bases, with 13 bases between. CDR3 DNA: TGCAGTCCCACGGGGGCCCACGAGCAGTACTTC. Its translation: CSPTGAHEQYF.

J is TRBJ2-7 and V is TRBV19; TRBD1 aligns across 10 bases. This CDR3 has 16 residues. Trimming took 5 bases from V and 2 from J; bases not matched to a gene: 9. Germline V gene sequence: CDR1 LNHDA, CDR2 SQIVND (reference sequence). CDR3 bases: TGTGCCAGTAGTCGACACCGGGACAGGGGACCCTACGAGCAGTACTTC. Its protein product is CASSRHRDRGPYEQYF.

This clonotype has at least ten counts. The V and J genes are TRBV12-3 or TRBV12-4 and TRBJ2-7, with 13 bases matching TRBD2. This CDR3 has 15 amino acids. Unmatched junction bases numbered 3, after V lost 4 bases and J lost 3 bases. CDR3 sequence reads: CASSSRLAGGYEQYF. In DNA, the CDR3 is TGTGCCAGCAGTTCCCGACTAGCGGGAGGCTACGAGCAGTACTTC.

The rearrangement uses TRBV13 and TRBJ2-6; D ambiguous. The CDR3 is 15 amino acids. V was cut by 4 bases and J by 0 bases, with 7 bases left in between. Germline CDR1 is PRHDT and CDR2 is FYEKMQ (reference sequence). The CDR3 bases are TGTGCCAGCAGCTGCCCGTTCTCTGGGGCCAACGTCCTGACTTTC. Translated, it gives CASSCPFSGANVLTF.